These T cell receptor beta chains were read from a single sample in a study of CD8 T cells in Susac syndrome. TCRdb re-called the immunoSEQ multiplex PCR reads with MiXCR, one entry per CDR3 protein. The table shows a few hundred thousand distinct CDR3 sequences, with 85% occurring only once. Specimen: CD8+ T cells from PBMCs. The receptors stem from a human donor with multiple sclerosis. Each CDR3 is given with its conserved first and last residue. D genes are given only for firm matches. Expanded clones are given a class, and other clones once, few, many or no size at all.

NA,TRBV28,TRBJ1-1,TRBD1,CASSETGSGVGTEAFF,TGTGCCAGCAGTGAGACAGGGTCGGGAGTTGGAACTGAAGCTTTCTTT
NA,TRBV5-6,TRBJ2-2,NA,CASSETRNTGELFF,TGTGCCAGCAGCGAGACTAGAAACACCGGGGAGCTGTTTTTT
NA,TRBV28,TRBJ1-2,NA,CASSSSPFGQDYGYTF,TGTGCCAGCAGTTCTAGCCCGTTCGGGCAGGACTATGGCTACACCTTC
NA,TRBV4-3,TRBJ2-1,TRBD1,CASSQDQGTGYYNEQFF,TGCGCCAGCAGCCAAGATCAGGGGACAGGGTACTACAATGAGCAGTTCTTC
NA,TRBV28,TRBJ2-1,NA,CASTRRSRNEQFF,TGTGCCAGCACCCGGAGGTCGAGGAATGAGCAGTTCTTC
NA,TRBV20-1,TRBJ2-7,NA,CSAQRAGFSYEQYF,TGCAGTGCCCAGAGGGCGGGGTTCTCCTACGAGCAGTACTTC
NA,TRBV19,TRBJ1-1,NA,CASSIPPYRAEDWGTEAFF,TGTGCCAGTAGTATACCCCCTTACCGGGCCGAGGACTGGGGGACTGAAGCTTTCTTT
NA,TRBV4-2,TRBJ2-1,NA,CASSLPGAVYNEQFF,TGTGCCAGCAGCCTGCCCGGAGCGGTATACAATGAGCAGTTCTTC
NA,TRBV27,TRBJ2-2,TRBD2,CASSLYVAGGLNTGELFF,TGTGCCAGCAGTTTATACGTAGCGGGAGGACTAAACACCGGGGAGCTGTTTTTT
NA,TRBV27,TRBJ2-1,TRBD2,CASSLSRLAGVEQFF,TGTGCCAGCAGTCTCTCCCGGCTAGCGGGAGTTGAGCAGTTCTTC
once,TRBV6-2/TRBV6-3,TRBJ1-1,NA,CASSYSSGRATEAFF,TGTGCCAGCAGTTACTCCTCCGGCAGGGCCACTGAAGCTTTCTTT
NA,TRBV29-1,TRBJ1-1,NA,CSLSWAGDEAFF,TGCAGTTTGTCCTGGGCAGGGGATGAAGCTTTCTTT
once,TRBV4-3,TRBJ2-7,NA,CASSQESVSYEQYF,TGCGCCAGCAGCCAAGAGAGTGTCTCCTACGAGCAGTACTTC
NA,TRBV4-3,TRBJ2-1,NA,CASSLGWGNEQFF,TGCGCCAGCAGCCTGGGCTGGGGGAATGAGCAGTTCTTC
NA,TRBV6-5,TRBJ2-1,TRBD1,CASGRQGSNEQFF,TGTGCCAGCGGGAGACAGGGGTCAAATGAGCAGTTCTTC
NA,TRBV4-3,TRBJ2-7,NA,CASSQDPSEYYEQYF,TGCGCCAGCAGCCAAGACCCGTCTGAATACTACGAGCAGTACTTC
few,TRBV4-3,TRBJ2-7,NA,CASSQERQGFGYEQYF,TGCGCCAGCAGCCAAGAGCGCCAGGGGTTTGGCTACGAGCAGTACTTC
once,TRBV19,TRBJ1-5,NA,CASSIDSMERSQPQHF,TGTGCCAGTAGTATAGATTCCATGGAGAGGAGTCAGCCCCAGCATTTT
NA,TRBV28,TRBJ2-5,NA,CASSLSHRLVETQYF,TGTGCCAGCAGTTTATCCCATAGATTGGTGGAGACCCAGTACTTC
NA,TRBV7-8,TRBJ1-5,TRBD1,CASSLDRLGQPQHF,TGTGCCAGCAGCCTGGACAGGCTTGGTCAGCCCCAGCATTTT
NA,TRBV12-3/TRBV12-4,TRBJ2-5,TRBD2,CASSLHGGGLATQETQYF,TGTGCCAGCAGTTTACACGGGGGAGGACTAGCGACCCAAGAGACCCAGTACTTC
NA,TRBV9,TRBJ2-5,TRBD1,CASSDRGRRPGETQYF,TGTGCCAGCAGCGACAGGGGCAGAAGGCCGGGAGAGACCCAGTACTTC
NA,TRBV6-5,TRBJ1-5,TRBD1,CASSLWTGADQPQHF,TGTGCCAGCAGTTTATGGACAGGAGCAGATCAGCCCCAGCATTTT
NA,TRBV27,TRBJ2-1,NA,CASTLSSAANEQFF,TGTGCCAGCACCCTATCTAGCGCCGCAAATGAGCAGTTCTTC
NA,TRBV9,TRBJ1-2,NA,CASSGPVALGYGYTF,TGTGCCAGCAGTGGCCCGGTCGCCTTGGGCTATGGCTACACCTTC
NA,TRBV28,TRBJ2-1,TRBD2,CASRPGTSRWTWAYNEQFF,TGTGCCAGCAGGCCGGGGACTAGTCGGTGGACTTGGGCCTACAATGAGCAGTTCTTC
NA,TRBV20-1,TRBJ2-1,NA,CSGQESSDFTMKQFF,TGCAGTGGCCAGGAATCTTCGGATTTTACAATGAAGCAGTTCTTC
NA,TRBV4-3,TRBJ2-6,TRBD2,CASSQAASGRAGANVLTF,TGCGCCAGCAGCCAAGCGGCTAGCGGGAGGGCTGGGGCCAACGTCCTGACTTTC
NA,TRBV20-1,TRBJ1-2,NA,CSARVKGIDYGYTF,TGCAGTGCTAGAGTTAAGGGGATAGACTATGGCTACACCTTC
once,TRBV2,TRBJ2-1,NA,CASVWGPGEANEQFF,TGTGCCAGCGTGTGGGGGCCAGGGGAGGCCAATGAGCAGTTCTTC
NA,TRBV20-1,TRBJ1-5,NA,CSARVSGGNQPQHF,TGCAGTGCTAGGGTATCGGGGGGCAATCAGCCCCAGCATTTT
NA,TRBV6-1,TRBJ1-1,NA,CATEGLSTRAEAFF,TGTGCCACTGAAGGTCTCTCTACGCGGGCTGAAGCTTTCTTT
NA,TRBV6-5,TRBJ2-5,NA,CASSQAPTRVTQYF,TGTGCCAGCAGTCAGGCCCCGACTAGGGTGACCCAGTACTTC
NA,TRBV6-5,TRBJ2-2,TRBD2,CASSSTSGYTGELFF,TGTGCCAGCAGTTCAACTAGCGGTTACACCGGGGAGCTGTTTTTT
once,TRBV20-1,TRBJ2-7,NA,CSAREAAGTYEQYF,TGCAGTGCTAGAGAGGCGGCCGGAACCTACGAGCAGTACTTC
NA,TRBV7-8,TRBJ2-4,NA,CASSLGGGRKNIQYF,TGTGCCAGCAGCTTAGGGGGGGGGCGCAAAAACATTCAGTACTTC
once,TRBV28,TRBJ1-1,NA,CASSLYRGGGLKNTEAFF,TGTGCCAGCAGTTTATACCGGGGGGGTGGACTTAAGAACACTGAAGCTTTCTTT
NA,TRBV28,TRBJ2-7,TRBD2,CASSLRAGGSYEQYF,TGTGCCAGCAGTTTAAGAGCGGGAGGGTCCTACGAGCAGTACTTC
NA,TRBV28,TRBJ2-3,NA,CASSPTGSSTDTQYF,TGTGCCAGCAGCCCCACGGGTTCTAGCACAGATACGCAGTATTTT
few,TRBV6-2/TRBV6-3,TRBJ2-7,NA,CASSFSDGYEQYF,TGTGCCAGCAGTTTTTCGGACGGCTACGAGCAGTACTTC
NA,TRBV7-6,TRBJ2-3,NA,CASSLGWGAASTDTQYF,TGTGCCAGCAGCTTAGGTTGGGGGGCGGCCTCCACAGATACGCAGTATTTT
NA,TRBV6-1,TRBJ2-2,TRBD1,CASSESQGAITGELFF,TGTGCCAGCAGTGAGTCACAGGGGGCGATCACCGGGGAGCTGTTTTTT
NA,TRBV5-8,TRBJ1-4,NA,CASSLEGNREKLFF,TGTGCCAGCAGCTTGGAAGGGAACCGCGAAAAACTGTTTTTT
few,TRBV6-5,TRBJ2-1,NA,CASSYTEAHEQFF,TGTGCCAGCAGTTACACCGAGGCGCATGAGCAGTTCTTC
NA,TRBV27,TRBJ1-2,NA,CASSLQGTAYGYTF,TGTGCCAGCAGTCTACAAGGGACTGCCTATGGCTACACCTTC
NA,TRBV29-1,TRBJ1-1,NA,CSVDQIHTPRNTEAFF,TGCAGCGTTGATCAAATCCACACACCGAGGAACACTGAAGCTTTCTTT
NA,TRBV6-5,TRBJ2-5,TRBD2,CASSATSGSGETQYF,TGTGCCAGCAGTGCGACTAGCGGGAGTGGAGAGACCCAGTACTTC
once,TRBV2,TRBJ2-3,TRBD1,CASSDHTDSTGGPTDTQYF,TGTGCCAGCAGTGATCATACAGATTCTACAGGGGGCCCGACAGATACGCAGTATTTT
NA,TRBV9,TRBJ1-1,NA,CASSPTPDRVEAFF,TGTGCCAGCAGCCCCACCCCGGACAGAGTAGAAGCTTTCTTT
NA,TRBV28,TRBJ2-1,NA,CASSYRRQGGDEQFF,TGTGCCAGCAGTTACCGCCGACAGGGAGGCGATGAGCAGTTCTTC
NA,TRBV12-3/TRBV12-4,TRBJ2-7,TRBD1,CASSPLQAGGFGQYF,TGTGCCAGCAGTCCCCTCCAGGCAGGGGGCTTCGGGCAGTACTTC
once,TRBV4-3,TRBJ2-2,NA,CASSQDFWGNTGELFF,TGCGCCAGCAGCCAAGATTTCTGGGGAAACACCGGGGAGCTGTTTTTT